This TCR beta chain was retrieved from a study of shared clonotypes between healthy human individuals. Several immunoSEQ plates held equal portions of the genomic DNA taken from each subset. Method: immunoSEQ multiplex PCR; TCRdb's copy keeps in-frame clones and lacks some. The table has fewer than 400,000 clones, about 74% seen once; the top ten hold approximately 10%. This CDR3 is built from 11 residues. CDR1 is SQVTM and CDR2 is ANQGSEA in the germline V gene. Trimming removed 4 bases at V and 1 base at J, with 5 bases between. Sequencing was done on a sample of memory CD4+ T cells sorted from blood. Subset here: CD45RA-negative fraction. This clonotype was obtained from a man aged 25-40 years in good health. The chain employs TRBV29-1 and TRBJ2-7; D call uncertain. The CDR3 region is CSVVSSYEQYF. The CDR3 DNA reads TGCAGCGTTGTGAGTTCCTACGAGCAGTACTTC.